This T cell receptor beta chain was recovered during a study of shared clonotypes between healthy human individuals. From germline, CDR1 is SEHNR and CDR2 FQNEAQ (reference sequence). Trimming stripped 11 bases from V and 2 bases from J, with 16 bases between. This CDR3 is built from 13 residues. Clones were read by immunoSEQ multiplex PCR, and TCRdb kept only the in-frame ones, dropping some. Among about 770,000 clones, roughly 72% were seen once, and the ten largest hold less than 2%. This chain links TRBV7-9 with TRBJ2-7; the D call may be TRBD1 or TRBD2 (5 bases each). The sequence was obtained from a woman aged 30 to 39 in good health. The sample taken for sequencing was memory CD4+ T cells sorted from blood. This sample's subset: CD45RA-negative fraction. As DNA, the CDR3 is TGTGCCGCATCGGGACCCCACCCCTACGAGCAGTACTTC. Its translation: CAASGPHPYEQYF.